Below, 27 T cell receptor beta chains from the same sample are listed, as sequenced in a study of blood T cell repertoires in COVID-19 (dated by TCRdb to between 2020 and 2021). Library generation was performed with the immunoSEQ multiplex PCR assay. TCRdb mirrors the immuneACCESS table, restricted to in-frame sequences. Some clones are absent from its copies; in checked studies, under half trace to an unresolved V gene, and the reason for the others is unknown. Recorded for this sample are approximately 470,000 clones; roughly 87% of them occurred a single time. Of the sample, around 0.7% falls within the top ten clones. Sample: PBMCs or T cells enriched from blood (not recorded which). The receptors here all came from a woman aged 18 to 35 who had recovered from COVID-19.

The sample holds a few counts of this clone. The chain joins TRBV5-1 to TRBJ1-1; D is unclear. The CDR3 extends over 14 amino acids. Germline lookup yields CDR1 SGHRS and CDR2 YFSETQ. V lost 6 bases and J 2 bases, leaving 14 bases between the germline ends. In DNA, the CDR3 is TGCGCCAGCACCCCGGAGGGAGAAAACACTGAAGCTTTCTTT. It translates to CASTPEGENTEAFF.

V gene TRBV27 combines with J gene TRBJ2-7; TRBD2 is a possible D gene (7 bases). CDR1 is MNHEY and CDR2 is SMNVEV in the germline V gene (reference sequence). This CDR3 is 15 amino acids long. Trimming shortened V by 2 bases and J by 1 base, and 12 bases separated the two germline ends. The CDR3, as DNA: TGTGCCAGCAGTTTAAGGGGGGGGGAATCCTACGAGCAGTACTTC. Translating gives CASSLRGGESYEQYF.

This clone occurred once. This sequence joins TRBV5-8 and TRBJ2-2; D ambiguous. There are 14 residues in the CDR3. Germline lookup yields CDR1 SGHTS and CDR2 YDEGEE. The ends were cut back, 2 bases at V and 6 bases at J, with 11 bases in the middle. The CDR3 loop is CASSLAKNAGELFF. The CDR3 DNA reads as TGTGCCAGCAGCTTAGCCAAGAATGCCGGGGAGCTGTTTTTT.

J is TRBJ1-2 and V is TRBV5-6; 12 bases line up with TRBD1. With V trimmed by 4 bases and J by 5 bases, 3 bases remained unmatched. Germline V gene lookup returns CDR1 SGHDT and CDR2 YYEEEE. The CDR3 covers 14 residues. The CDR3 loop reads CASSRGQGAYGYTF. DNA of the CDR3: TGTGCCAGCAGCCGGGGACAGGGGGCTTATGGCTACACCTTC.

There are a few counts of this clone. The chain uses TRBV5-6 and TRBJ2-3, with D tentatively TRBD2 (6 bases). V lost 4 bases and J 8 bases, leaving 14 bases between the germline ends. The CDR3 runs to 13 residues. Germline V gives CDR1 SGHDT, CDR2 YYEEEE. The CDR3 DNA reads as TGTGCCAGCAGCGTGAACGCCGGGGGTACGCAGTATTTT. This encodes CASSVNAGGTQYF.

The chain recombines TRBV3-1 (or the pseudogene TRBV3-2) with TRBJ2-7; TRBD2 matches at 8 bases. Germline assignment: CDR1 LGHDT and CDR2 YNNKEL (reference sequence). The CDR3 covers 13 residues. V trimming: 4 bases; J trimming: 6 bases; junction bases outside the gene matches: 5. The CDR3 coding sequence is TGTGCCAGCAGCCTGGGCCGGGGGGGCGAGCAGTACTTC. Protein: CASSLGRGGEQYF.

V gene TRBV5-8 combines with J gene TRBJ1-6, with a tentative D call TRBD1 (6 bases). This CDR3 spans 18 amino acids. V gave up 3 bases and J gave up 3 bases, with 19 bases separating them. Germline CDR1 reads SGHTS; CDR2 reads YDEGEE. The chain's CDR3 is CASSSTPDRQYYNSPLHF. The CDR3 DNA reads TGTGCCAGCAGCTCCACACCGGACAGACAATACTATAATTCACCCCTCCACTTT.

The gene calls are TRBV5-5 and TRBJ2-1; D possibly corresponds to TRBD1 (5 bases). V was clipped by 2 bases and J by 0 bases, with 6 bases between them. The germline V gene encodes CDR1 SGHKS and CDR2 YYEKEE (reference sequence). CDR3 length: 14 residues. Written as DNA, the CDR3 is TGTGCCAGCAGCTTAGGGGACTCCTACAATGAGCAGTTCTTC. Its protein is CASSLGDSYNEQFF.

The V gene is TRBV6-4, the J gene TRBJ2-2; 8 positions match TRBD2. V was clipped by 4 bases and J by 1 base; unmatched bases: 5. Germline CDR1 and CDR2: MRHNA and SNTAGT. The CDR3 sequence is 16 residues long. Written as DNA, the CDR3 is TGTGCCAGCAGTGTGGATGCGGGGGGGAACACCGGGGAGCTGTTTTTT. Translated, it gives CASSVDAGGNTGELFF.

The chain combines TRBV28 with TRBJ2-2; the match to TRBD1 covers 8 bases. Germline V gene sequence: CDR1 MDHEN, CDR2 SYDVKM. Trimming cost V 11 bases and J 1 base; bases outside gene matches: 6. This CDR3 comprises 14 residues. CDR3 in amino acids: CASTGTGNTGELFF. The CDR3 nucleotides read TGTGCCTCCACCGGGACAGGGAACACCGGGGAGCTGTTTTTT.

The rearrangement links TRBV5-4 to TRBJ1-2; 10 nucleotides agree with TRBD1. Trimming cost V 4 bases and J 2 bases; bases outside gene matches: 2. This CDR3 spans 14 amino acids. Germline CDR1 and CDR2: SGHNT and YYREEE (reference sequence). The CDR3, as DNA: TGTGCCAGCAGCCCGGGACAGGGGAACTATGGCTACACCTTC. It is translated as CASSPGQGNYGYTF.

The chain uses TRBV9 and TRBJ2-3; 13 nucleotides align to TRBD2. This CDR3 comprises 18 residues. The V gene end was trimmed by 2 bases and the J gene end by 7 bases; junction bases not matched to a gene: 13. From germline, CDR1 is SGDLS and CDR2 YYNGEE. In DNA form, the CDR3 reads TGTGCCAGCAGCGTGGGACTAGCGGGGATTCGGGGGGAATATACGCAGTATTTT. Its protein is CASSVGLAGIRGEYTQYF.

The rearrangement uses TRBV5-4 and TRBJ2-3; tentatively, D is TRBD2 (6 bases). The germline V and J ends were trimmed by 0 bases and 1 base, with 9 bases remaining between them. Germline V gene data show CDR1 as SGHNT and CDR2 as YYREEE (reference sequence). The CDR3 is 15 residues long. This CDR3 is CASSLGGLRTDTQYF. The CDR3 nucleotides read TGTGCCAGCAGCTTGGGGGGACTGCGCACAGATACGCAGTATTTT.

This sequence joins TRBV6-2 or TRBV6-3 and TRBJ2-7; D call uncertain. The germline V and J ends were trimmed by 2 bases and 6 bases, with 11 bases remaining between them. The germline V gene encodes CDR1 MNHEY and CDR2 SVGEGT. CDR3 size: 13 residues. CDR3 amino acids: CASSYSVGGEQYF. CDR3 DNA sequence: TGTGCCAGCAGTTACAGCGTCGGCGGCGAGCAGTACTTC.

The chain links TRBV19 to TRBJ1-2; the D gene is possibly TRBD1 (6 bases). V was cut by 4 bases and J by 6 bases, with 18 bases left in between. This CDR3 has 15 residues. Germline assignment: CDR1 LNHDA and CDR2 SQIVND (reference sequence). CDR3 DNA sequence: TGTGCCAGTAGTAGAGGACAGAGCGCCCCTAATGGCTACACCTTC. This encodes CASSRGQSAPNGYTF.

The rearrangement links TRBV10-3 to TRBJ1-2; D gene unclear. The germline V gene has CDR1 ENHRY and CDR2 SYGVKD. CDR3 length equals 13 residues. Trimming removed 7 bases from V and 8 bases from J, with 17 bases in between. The CDR3 DNA sequence: TGTGCCATCAAGGCCCCCGGGTCCGGGGGCTACACCTTC. Its translation is CAIKAPGSGGYTF.

This chain uses TRBV5-1 with TRBJ1-4, with TRBD1 as a possible D gene (5 bases). CDR3 length: 16 amino acids. V lost 3 bases, J lost 7 bases, and 19 bases lay in between. Germline CDR1 SGHRS, CDR2 YFSETQ. The CDR3 reads CASSSLGVLLGEKLFF. The CDR3 bases are TGCGCCAGCAGCTCTTTAGGGGTTCTCTTGGGTGAAAAACTGTTTTTT.

This CDR3 is CASSLNLGPGEKLFF. As DNA, the CDR3 is TGCGCCAGCAGCCTCAACCTGGGGCCAGGGGAAAAACTGTTTTTT. The chain is built from TRBV5-1 and TRBJ1-4, with D perhaps matching TRBD1 (5 bases). Trimming removed 4 bases at V and 8 bases at J, with 18 bases between. The CDR3 is made up of 15 amino acids. Germline CDR1 reads SGHRS; CDR2 reads YFSETQ.

Concerning this clone: A read error may produce the germline difference seen at one junction end. This chain connects TRBV4-2 to TRBJ2-1, with D hard to call. The CDR3 sequence is 13 residues long. Germline-derived CDR1 and CDR2 are LGHNA and YNFKEQ. The CDR3 spells CASSPPGGRGILF. CDR3 DNA sequence: TGTGCCAGCAGCCCCCCCGGTGGCAGAGGAATCCTCTTC.

The V gene is TRBV15, the J gene TRBJ1-2; TRBD1 aligns across 8 bases. V lost 0 bases to trimming and J lost 1 base; unmatched junction nucleotides: 7. Germline V gene data show CDR1 as LNHNV and CDR2 as YYDKDF (reference sequence). The CDR3 contains 17 residues. The chain's CDR3 is CATSRDPGTGYNYGYTF. CDR3 nucleotides: TGTGCCACCAGCAGAGACCCCGGGACAGGTTATAACTATGGCTACACCTTC.

As regards this clone: At one end the junction does not follow the germline gene, possibly because of a read error. V and J are TRBV7-7 and TRBJ2-5, with a possible D match to TRBD2 (5 bases). Germline lookup yields CDR1 SSHAT and CDR2 FNYEAQ (reference sequence). This CDR3 has 14 residues. The CDR3 protein is CASSPPGFQETQYF. CDR3 in DNA: TGTGCTAGCAGCCCACCGGGGTTCCAAGAGACCCAGTACTTC.

This clone was picked up one time. The chain recombines TRBV7-2 with TRBJ2-3; 7 bases line up with TRBD1. The germline V gene has CDR1 SGHTA and CDR2 FQGNSA. The CDR3 contains 16 residues. V gave up 1 base and J gave up 5 bases; unmatched junction bases: 9. The CDR3 nucleotides read TGTGCCAGCAGCTTAGTAGGACAGGTTCTAATAGATACGCAGTATTTT. Its translation is CASSLVGQVLIDTQYF. The whole variable domain, remainder taken from reference TRBV7-2 and TRBJ2-3, is GAGVSQSPSNKVTEKGKDVELRCDPISGHTALYWYRQSLGQGLEFLIYFQGNSAPDKSGLPSDRFSAERTGGSVSTLTIQRTQQEDSAVYLCASSLVGQVLIDTQYFGPGTRLTVL.

The chain joins TRBV19 to TRBJ2-3; TRBD2 aligns across 7 bases. The CDR3 runs 15 residues. CDR1 and CDR2 from the germline V gene are LNHDA and SQIVND (reference sequence). The ends lost 6 bases at V and 2 bases at J; junction bases unmatched: 8. The CDR3 here is CASRGAGDLTDTQYF. CDR3 in DNA: TGTGCCAGTAGAGGGGCGGGGGACCTCACAGATACGCAGTATTTT.

CDR3 sequence (DNA): TGTGCCAGCAGTGTCGACACCTACAATGAGCAGTTCTTC. This sequence encodes CASSVDTYNEQFF. The chain recombines TRBV6-4 with TRBJ2-1; D ambiguous. V was trimmed by 4 bases and J by 2 bases, leaving 6 bases between them. CDR3 size: 13 residues. The germline V gene has CDR1 MRHNA and CDR2 SNTAGT.

V is TRBV9 and J is TRBJ2-2, with D possibly being TRBD1 (6 bases). From germline, CDR1 is SGDLS and CDR2 YYNGEE. The CDR3 consists of 15 residues. V was trimmed by 3 bases and J by 7 bases, leaving 16 bases between them. CDR3 nucleotide sequence: TGTGCCAGCAGCGCCCGACAGGAGGCGGGCGGGGAGCTGTTTTTT. Its protein product is CASSARQEAGGELFF.

The V call is TRBV5-1, the J call TRBJ2-5; 9 bases map to TRBD2. This CDR3 region has 17 residues. CDR1 and CDR2 (germline): SGHRS, YFSETQ. Trimming cost V 0 bases and J 5 bases; bases outside gene matches: 11. CDR3 amino acids: CASSLVPAGGGMETQYF. The CDR3 DNA is TGCGCCAGCAGCTTGGTGCCAGCGGGGGGAGGGATGGAGACCCAGTACTTC.

This clone was recorded only once. The chain carries TRBV7-2 and TRBJ1-3; a weak D match, TRBD1 (6 bases). Germline CDR1 reads SGHTA; CDR2 reads FQGNSA. The length of the CDR3 is 16 residues. With 3 bases removed from V and 2 bases from J, the gap between germline ends came to 14 bases. The CDR3 DNA sequence: TGTGCCAGCAGCTTGTGGGTAGGGGGGGCTGGAAACACCATATATTTT. It yields the protein CASSLWVGGAGNTIYF.